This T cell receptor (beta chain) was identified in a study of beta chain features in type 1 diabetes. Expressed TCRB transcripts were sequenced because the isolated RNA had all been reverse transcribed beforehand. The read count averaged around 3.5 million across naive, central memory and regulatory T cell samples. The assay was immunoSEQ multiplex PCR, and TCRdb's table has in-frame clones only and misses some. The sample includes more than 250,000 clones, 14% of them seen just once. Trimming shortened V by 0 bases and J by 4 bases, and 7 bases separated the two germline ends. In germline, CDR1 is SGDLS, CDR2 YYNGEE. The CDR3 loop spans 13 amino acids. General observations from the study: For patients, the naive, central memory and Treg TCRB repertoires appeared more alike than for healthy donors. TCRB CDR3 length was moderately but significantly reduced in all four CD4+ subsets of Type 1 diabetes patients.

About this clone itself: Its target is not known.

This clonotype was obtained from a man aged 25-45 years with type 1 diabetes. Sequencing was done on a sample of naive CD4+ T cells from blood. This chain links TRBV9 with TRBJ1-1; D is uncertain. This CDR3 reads CASSVARGTEAFF. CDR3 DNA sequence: TGTGCCAGCAGCGTAGCTCGGGGCACTGAAGCTTTCTTT.